This paragraph covers one T cell receptor beta chain sequence. The data are from a study of shared T cell receptors in the human thymus. Sequenced by immunoSEQ multiplex PCR; TCRdb stores in-frame clones only, minus some. This sample has about 660,000 clones, with 87% found just once. Trimming took 1 base from V and 1 from J, leaving 7 bases between them. The V gene's germline CDR1 is GTSNPN and CDR2 SVGIG (reference sequence). The CDR3 sequence is 13 residues long. The same data also went into a second study, on human thymus T cells. That publication notes: A high degree of thymic repertoire overlap among unrelated individuals was reported in related research.

What was sequenced was thymocytes. The sequence derives from a boy younger than two with a congenital heart defect. V usage is TRBV30 and J usage is TRBJ2-5; perhaps TRBD2 as D (5 bases). The DNA for the CDR3 is TGTGCCTGGAGTGACGGGGTCCAAGAGACCCAGTACTTC. Its translation: CAWSDGVQETQYF.